Below, 10 T cell receptor beta chains from the same sample are listed, as sequenced in a study of shared clonotypes between healthy human individuals (dated by TCRdb to the early 2020s). The library was generated by the immunoSEQ multiplex PCR assay. TCRdb took this table from immuneACCESS and kept in-frame rearrangements with V and J called. Such tables lack part of the clones; where checked against another copy, unresolved V genes explain under half of the gap, and the rest is unexplained. The table for this sample lists 2 million to 2.5 million clones; around 95% of them were counted only once. Of the sample, over 0.1% falls within the top ten clones. Sequencing was performed on naive CD4+ T cells sorted from blood. What the cell subset or site label conveys for this sample: CD45RA+ positively selected. All receptors derive from a man aged 18 to 29 in good health.

Comment on this clone: This sample includes further DNA sequences coding for the same CDR3. The chain has TRBV5-1 and TRBJ1-5; D is undetermined. CDR3 length: 13 amino acids. Germline V gene data show CDR1 as SGHRS and CDR2 as YFSETQ. Trimming removed 0 bases from V and 5 bases from J, with 6 bases in between. The CDR3 here is CASSLGGYQPQHF. CDR3 nucleotides: TGCGCCAGCAGCTTGGGGGGTTATCAGCCCCAGCATTTT.

The chain is built from TRBV11-3 and TRBJ1-3, with D unclear. V was clipped by 4 bases and J by 0 bases, with 7 bases between them. The CDR3 totals 14 residues. Per the germline V gene, CDR1 is SGHNT and CDR2 is YENEEA. Here the CDR3 reads CASSSTSSGNTIYF. The CDR3 DNA sequence: TGTGCCAGCAGCTCGACAAGCTCTGGAAACACCATATATTTT.

The chain employs TRBV28 and TRBJ1-5; tentative D call: TRBD1 (5 bases). Germline loops: CDR1 MDHEN, CDR2 SYDVKM. The CDR3 loop spans 16 amino acids. V was cut by 7 bases and J by 0 bases, with 16 bases left in between. The CDR3: CASTLGGLYSNQPQHF. The CDR3 nucleotides are TGTGCCAGCACCCTGGGGGGATTGTATAGCAATCAGCCCCAGCATTTT.

The CDR3 DNA follows: TGTGCCAGCAGCGATAGCGGGTCTAGCACAGATACGCAGTATTTT. Protein product: CASSDSGSSTDTQYF. This chain links TRBV9 with TRBJ2-3; 7 nucleotides line up with TRBD2. Germline V gene lookup returns CDR1 SGDLS and CDR2 YYNGEE. CDR3 size: 15 residues. V shed 3 bases, J shed 0 bases, and the junction held 4 bases outside the gene matches. The full variable domain, in which reference TRBV9 and TRBJ2-3 provide the parts outside the CDR3, is DSGVTQTPKHLITATGQRVTLRCSPRSGDLSVYWYQQSLDQGLQFLIQYYNGEERAKGNILERFSAQQFPDLHSELNLSSLELGDSALYFCASSDSGSSTDTQYFGPGTRLTVL.

About this clone itself: Other DNA sequences in the same sample also yield this CDR3. The V and J genes are TRBV7-2 and TRBJ2-5, with D hard to call. In germline, CDR1 is SGHTA, CDR2 FQGNSA. The CDR3 covers 12 residues. Trimming removed 1 base from V and 4 bases from J, with 4 bases in between. The CDR3 nucleotides are TGTGCCAGCAGCTTAGTTCGAGAGACCCAGTACTTC. It is translated as CASSLVRETQYF. The variable domain in full, with the rest retrieved from reference TRBV7-2 and TRBJ2-5, is GAGVSQSPSNKVTEKGKDVELRCDPISGHTALYWYRQSLGQGLEFLIYFQGNSAPDKSGLPSDRFSAERTGGSVSTLTIQRTQQEDSAVYLCASSLVRETQYFGPGTRLLVL.

The chain couples TRBV5-1 to TRBJ2-5; 13 bases map to TRBD2. The CDR3 runs to 16 residues. V was pared by 4 bases and J by 3 bases, with 6 bases of the junction left unmatched. CDR1 and CDR2 (germline): SGHRS, YFSETQ. The CDR3, as DNA: TGCGCCAGCAGCGCGAGGACTAGCGGGAGTAAAGAGACCCAGTACTTC. Amino acids: CASSARTSGSKETQYF.

The rearrangement joins TRBV28 to TRBJ1-5; 8 bases line up with TRBD1. This CDR3 has 19 residues. V lost 2 bases to trimming and J lost 3 bases; unmatched junction nucleotides: 15. Germline V gives CDR1 MDHEN, CDR2 SYDVKM. CDR3 in DNA: TGTGCCAGCAGTTTAACTGGAAGTCGGACAGGGACTTTCAATCAGCCCCAGCATTTT. This codes for CASSLTGSRTGTFNQPQHF.

The J gene is TRBJ2-7, the V gene TRBV28; the match to TRBD1 covers 7 bases. The V gene's germline CDR1 is MDHEN and CDR2 SYDVKM. V dropped 5 bases and J dropped 6; count of bases not matched to a gene: 7. The length of the CDR3 is 13 residues. The CDR3 bases are TGTGCCAGCAGTCTGACAGGGTCAGGCGAGCAGTACTTC. It is translated as CASSLTGSGEQYF.

V usage is TRBV10-3 and J usage is TRBJ1-1; D might be TRBD1 (5 bases). V lost 0 bases and J 1 base, leaving 12 bases between the germline ends. The CDR3 covers 16 residues. CDR1 is ENHRY and CDR2 is SYGVKD in the germline V gene. The chain's CDR3 is CAISESTPGQNTEAFF. The DNA of the CDR3 is TGTGCCATCAGTGAGTCGACCCCCGGACAGAACACTGAAGCTTTCTTT.

The chain carries TRBV7-2 and TRBJ2-1, with 13 bases identical to TRBD2. The junction had 16 bases not matched to a gene; V was cut back by 5 bases and J by 15 bases. Germline V lookup: CDR1 SGHTA, CDR2 FQGNSA. The CDR3 runs 16 residues. In DNA form, the CDR3 reads TGTGCCAGCAGCCCAACGACTAGCGGGGGGTCTTTGGCTATGTTCTTC. As protein: CASSPTTSGGSLAMFF. The full variable domain, in which reference TRBV7-2 and TRBJ2-1 provide the parts outside the CDR3, is GAGVSQSPSNKVTEKGKDVELRCDPISGHTALYWYRQSLGQGLEFLIYFQGNSAPDKSGLPSDRFSAERTGGSVSTLTIQRTQQEDSAVYLCASSPTTSGGSLAMFFGPGTRLTVL.